The clone carrying this T cell receptor beta chain has more than one count but fewer than ten. Its antigen is not identified. This entry comes from a study of post-analysis software for immune sequencing data. Study results and limitations: There were roughly five TRBV segments more frequent in patients than controls, and TRBV5-6, TRBV5-1 and TRBV20-1 were among them.

Researchers reported that TCR beta cDNA libraries carried unique molecular identifiers. One entry per CDR3 protein results from TCRdb running MiXCR on the PCR reads. The profile covers about 620,000 distinct CDR3 sequences, with around 40% appearing a single time and 1.5% to 2% taken by the ten largest. The CDR3 has 16 residues. Germline trimming cut 2 bases from V and 0 bases from J; bases unmatched to any gene: 5. Germline CDR1 is WNHNN and CDR2 is SYGVQD (reference sequence). This TCR was recovered from a girl under 18 with multiple sclerosis. This sequence joins TRBV10-1 and TRBJ2-7; 9 bases agree with TRBD1. Source material: blood. The CDR3 DNA is TGCGCCAGCAGTGAGGGAGACAGGGGGAGCTCCTACGAGCAGTACTTC. Translated, it gives CASSEGDRGSSYEQYF.